This T cell receptor beta chain is drawn from a study of cytomegalovirus exposure and HLA in healthy donors. The overall study: It was reported in a later analysis that the same platform had been used for the 90 to 150 validation repertoires as for the 550 to 700 first-cohort repertoires.

Repertoires were generated with immunoSEQ multiplex PCR, while TCRdb's copy carries only in-frame clones and drops some. The sample has approximately 120,000 clones; roughly 95% are singletons. Turning to this clone: Its antigen is not identified.

Regarding the study as a whole: For cytomegalovirus status, the classifier reportedly gave diagnoses with high specificity and sensitivity. Some TCR beta chains (about 180 of them) were listed as cytomegalovirus-associated.

The CDR3 is made up of 15 amino acids. Trimming pared 1 base from V and 4 bases from J, leaving 14 bases between. Per the germline V gene, CDR1 is SNHLY and CDR2 is FYNNEI. This TCR came from a young man in good health and CMV-seronegative. Sequencing was carried out using PBMCs. This chain connects TRBV2 to TRBJ2-7; no reliable D call. CDR3 nucleotide sequence: TGTGCCAGCAGTGAAGACAGCTTGGGCCCGTACGAGCAGTACTTC. As protein: CASSEDSLGPYEQYF. Full variable domain (remainder filled in from reference TRBV2 and TRBJ2-7): EPEVTQTPSHQVTQMGQEVILRCVPISNHLYFYWYRQILGQKVEFLVSFYNNEISEKSEIFDDQFSVERPDGSNFTLKIRSTKLEDSAMYFCASSEDSLGPYEQYFGPGTRLTVT.